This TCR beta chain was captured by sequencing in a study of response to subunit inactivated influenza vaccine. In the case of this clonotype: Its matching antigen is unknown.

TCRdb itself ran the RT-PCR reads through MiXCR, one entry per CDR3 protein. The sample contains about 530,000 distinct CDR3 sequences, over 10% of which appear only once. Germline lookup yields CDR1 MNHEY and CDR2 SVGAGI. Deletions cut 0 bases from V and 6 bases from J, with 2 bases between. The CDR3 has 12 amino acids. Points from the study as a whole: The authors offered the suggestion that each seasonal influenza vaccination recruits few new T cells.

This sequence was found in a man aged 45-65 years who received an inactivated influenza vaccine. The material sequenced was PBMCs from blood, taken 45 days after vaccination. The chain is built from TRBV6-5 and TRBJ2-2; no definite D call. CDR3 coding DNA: TGTGCCAGCAGTTACTCGCCCGGGGAGCTGTTTTTT. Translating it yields CASSYSPGELFF.